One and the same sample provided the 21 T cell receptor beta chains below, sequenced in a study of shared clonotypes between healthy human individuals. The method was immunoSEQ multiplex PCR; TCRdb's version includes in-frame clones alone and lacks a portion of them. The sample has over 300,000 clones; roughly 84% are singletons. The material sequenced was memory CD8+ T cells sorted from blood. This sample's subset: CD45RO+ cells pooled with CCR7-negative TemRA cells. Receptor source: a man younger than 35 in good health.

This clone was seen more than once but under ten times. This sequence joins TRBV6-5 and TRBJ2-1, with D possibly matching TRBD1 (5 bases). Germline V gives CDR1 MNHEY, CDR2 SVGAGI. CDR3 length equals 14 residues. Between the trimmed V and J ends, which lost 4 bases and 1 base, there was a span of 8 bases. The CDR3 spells CASSFRESYNEQFF. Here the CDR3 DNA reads TGTGCCAGCAGTTTCAGGGAATCCTACAATGAGCAGTTCTTC.

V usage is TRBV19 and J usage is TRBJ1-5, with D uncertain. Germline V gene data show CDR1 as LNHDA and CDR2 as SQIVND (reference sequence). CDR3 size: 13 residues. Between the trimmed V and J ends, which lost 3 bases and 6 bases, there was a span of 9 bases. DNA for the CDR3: TGTGCCAGTAGTATCCGGGAAGCTCAGCCCCAGCATTTT. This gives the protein CASSIREAQPQHF.

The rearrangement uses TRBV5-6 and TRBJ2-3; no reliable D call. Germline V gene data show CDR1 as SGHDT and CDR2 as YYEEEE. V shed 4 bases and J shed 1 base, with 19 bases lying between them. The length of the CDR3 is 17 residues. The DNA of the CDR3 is TGTGCCAGCAGCCCGAATTCTGGGGAAGTAGGCACAGATACGCAGTATTTT. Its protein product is CASSPNSGEVGTDTQYF.

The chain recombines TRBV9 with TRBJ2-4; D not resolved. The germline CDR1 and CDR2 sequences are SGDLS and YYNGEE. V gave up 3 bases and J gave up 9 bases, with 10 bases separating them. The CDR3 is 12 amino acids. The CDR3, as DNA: TGTGCCAGCAGCGCTAGATATGGCATTCAGTACTTC. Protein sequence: CASSARYGIQYF.

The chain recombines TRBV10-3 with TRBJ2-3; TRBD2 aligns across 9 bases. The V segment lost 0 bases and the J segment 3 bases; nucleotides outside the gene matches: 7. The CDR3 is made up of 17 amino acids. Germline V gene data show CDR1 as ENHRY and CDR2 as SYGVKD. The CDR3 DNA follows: TGTGCCATCAGTGAGTCGATTGGTAGCGGGAGTACAGATACGCAGTATTTT. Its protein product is CAISESIGSGSTDTQYF.

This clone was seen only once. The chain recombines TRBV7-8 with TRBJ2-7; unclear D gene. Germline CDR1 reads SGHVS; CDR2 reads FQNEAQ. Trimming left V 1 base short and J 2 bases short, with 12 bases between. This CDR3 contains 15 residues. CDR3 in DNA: TGTGCCAGCAGCTTAGGTCCAGCAGCCGCCTACGAGCAGTACTTC. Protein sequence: CASSLGPAAAYEQYF.

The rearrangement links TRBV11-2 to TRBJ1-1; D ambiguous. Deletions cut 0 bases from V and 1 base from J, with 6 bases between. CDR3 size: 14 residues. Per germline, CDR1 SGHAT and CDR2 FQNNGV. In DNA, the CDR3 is TGTGCCAGCAGCTTAGAAGGGAAGAACACTGAAGCTTTCTTT. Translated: CASSLEGKNTEAFF.

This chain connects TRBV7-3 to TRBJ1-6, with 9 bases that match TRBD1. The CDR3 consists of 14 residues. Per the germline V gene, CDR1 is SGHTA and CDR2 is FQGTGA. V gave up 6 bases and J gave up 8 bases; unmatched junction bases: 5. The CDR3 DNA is TGTGCCAGCAGTCGTTACAGGGGGCATTCACCCCTCCACTTT. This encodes CASSRYRGHSPLHF. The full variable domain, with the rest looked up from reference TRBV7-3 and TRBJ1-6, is GAGVSQTPSNKVTEKGKYVELRCDPISGHTALYWYRQSLGQGPEFLIYFQGTGAADDSGLPNDRFFAVRPEGSVSTLKIQRTERGDSAVYLCASSRYRGHSPLHFGNGTRLTVT.

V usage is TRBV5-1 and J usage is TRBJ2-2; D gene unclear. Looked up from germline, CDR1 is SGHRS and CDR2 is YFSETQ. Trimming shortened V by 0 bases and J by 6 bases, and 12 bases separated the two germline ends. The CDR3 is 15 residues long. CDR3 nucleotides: TGCGCCAGCAGCTTGGAGGCGACGATTCCCGGGGAGCTGTTTTTT. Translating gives CASSLEATIPGELFF.

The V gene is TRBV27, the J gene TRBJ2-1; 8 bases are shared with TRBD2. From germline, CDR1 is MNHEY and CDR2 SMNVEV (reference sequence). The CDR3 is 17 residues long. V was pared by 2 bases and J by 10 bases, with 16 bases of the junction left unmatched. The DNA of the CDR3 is TGTGCCAGCAGTTTAATAGGGGTAGCGGGACCAAGCGGGGAGCAGTTCTTC. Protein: CASSLIGVAGPSGEQFF.

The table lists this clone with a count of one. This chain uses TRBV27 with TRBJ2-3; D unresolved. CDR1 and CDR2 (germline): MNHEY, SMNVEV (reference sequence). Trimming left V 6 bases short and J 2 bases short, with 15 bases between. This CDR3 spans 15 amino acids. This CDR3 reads CASSPRVMVTDTQYF. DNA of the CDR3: TGTGCCAGCAGCCCAAGGGTCATGGTCACAGATACGCAGTATTTT.

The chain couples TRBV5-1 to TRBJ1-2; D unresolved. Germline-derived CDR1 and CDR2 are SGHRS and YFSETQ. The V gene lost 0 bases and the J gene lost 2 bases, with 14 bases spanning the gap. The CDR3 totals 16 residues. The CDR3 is CASSLAGVSLNYGYTF. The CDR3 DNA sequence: TGCGCCAGCAGCTTGGCCGGAGTCAGCTTAAACTATGGCTACACCTTC.

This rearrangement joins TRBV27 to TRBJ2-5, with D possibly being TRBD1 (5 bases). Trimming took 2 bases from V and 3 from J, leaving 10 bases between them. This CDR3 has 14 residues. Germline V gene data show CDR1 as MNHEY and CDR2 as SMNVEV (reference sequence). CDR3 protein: CASSLIGAEETQYF. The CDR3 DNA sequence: TGTGCCAGCAGTTTAATAGGGGCCGAAGAGACCCAGTACTTC.

CDR3: CASSHPTSHEQYF. DNA of the CDR3: TGCGCCAGCAGCCATCCCACATCCCACGAGCAGTACTTC. V usage is TRBV4-1 and J usage is TRBJ2-7; D gene ambiguous. The CDR3 sequence is 13 residues long. Germline loops: CDR1 MGHRA, CDR2 YSYEKL. V lost 3 bases to trimming and J lost 5 bases, with 11 bases between them.

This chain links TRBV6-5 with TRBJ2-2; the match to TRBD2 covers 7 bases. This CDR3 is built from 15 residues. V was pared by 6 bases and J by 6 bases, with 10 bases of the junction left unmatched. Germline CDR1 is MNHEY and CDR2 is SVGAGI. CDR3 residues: CASSPGLVGPGELFF. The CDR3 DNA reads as TGTGCCAGCAGCCCCGGACTAGTAGGCCCCGGGGAGCTGTTTTTT.

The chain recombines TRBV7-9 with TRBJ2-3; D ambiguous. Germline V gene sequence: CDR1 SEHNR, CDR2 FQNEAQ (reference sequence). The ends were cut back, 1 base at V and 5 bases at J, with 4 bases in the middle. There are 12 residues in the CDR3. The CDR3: CASSLVKDTQYF. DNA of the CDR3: TGTGCCAGCAGCTTAGTCAAAGATACGCAGTATTTT.

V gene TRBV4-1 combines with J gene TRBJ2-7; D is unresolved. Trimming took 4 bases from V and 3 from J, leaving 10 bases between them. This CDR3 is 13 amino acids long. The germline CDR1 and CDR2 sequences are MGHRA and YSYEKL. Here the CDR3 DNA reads TGCGCCAGCAGCCCGACTCACAGCTACGAGCAGTACTTC. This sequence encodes CASSPTHSYEQYF.

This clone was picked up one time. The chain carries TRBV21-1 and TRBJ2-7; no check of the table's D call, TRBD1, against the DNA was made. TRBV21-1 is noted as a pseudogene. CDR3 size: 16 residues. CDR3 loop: CASSAPSTGSSYEQYF. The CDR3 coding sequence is TGTGCCAGCAGCGCCCCCTCGACAGGCAGCTCCTACGAGCAGTACTTC.

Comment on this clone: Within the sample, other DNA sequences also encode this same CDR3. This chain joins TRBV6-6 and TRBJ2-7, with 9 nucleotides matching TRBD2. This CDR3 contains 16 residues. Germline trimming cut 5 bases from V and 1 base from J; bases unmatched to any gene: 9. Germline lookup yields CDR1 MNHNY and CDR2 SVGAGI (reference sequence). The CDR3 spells CASSPPLAGWSYEQYF. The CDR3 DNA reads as TGTGCCAGCAGTCCACCCCTAGCGGGATGGTCCTACGAGCAGTACTTC.

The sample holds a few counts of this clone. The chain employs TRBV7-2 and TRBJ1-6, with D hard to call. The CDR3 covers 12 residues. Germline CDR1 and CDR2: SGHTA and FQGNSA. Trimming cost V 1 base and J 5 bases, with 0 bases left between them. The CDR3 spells CASSLDNSPLHF. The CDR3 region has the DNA TGTGCCAGCAGCTTAGATAATTCACCCCTCCACTTT.

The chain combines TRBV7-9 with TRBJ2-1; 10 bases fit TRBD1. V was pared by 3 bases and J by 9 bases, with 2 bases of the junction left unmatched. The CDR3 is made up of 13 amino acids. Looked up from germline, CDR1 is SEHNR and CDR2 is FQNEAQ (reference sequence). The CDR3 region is CASSFGTGVEQFF. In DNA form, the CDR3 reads TGTGCCAGCAGCTTTGGGACAGGGGTTGAGCAGTTCTTC.